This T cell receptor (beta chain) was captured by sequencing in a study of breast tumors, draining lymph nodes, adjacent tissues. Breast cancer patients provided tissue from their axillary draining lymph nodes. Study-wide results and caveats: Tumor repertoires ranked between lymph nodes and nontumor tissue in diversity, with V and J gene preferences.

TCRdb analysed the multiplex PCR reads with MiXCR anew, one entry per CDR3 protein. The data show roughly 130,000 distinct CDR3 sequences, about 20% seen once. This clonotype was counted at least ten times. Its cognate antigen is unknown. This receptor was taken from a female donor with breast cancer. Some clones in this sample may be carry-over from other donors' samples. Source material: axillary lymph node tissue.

The CDR3 nucleotides are TGTGCCAGCAGCCGGGGGACCTCTTCCTACGAGCAGTACTTC. Protein: CASSRGTSSYEQYF. The gene calls are TRBV7-9 and TRBJ2-7; D perhaps matches TRBD2 (6 bases). Per the germline V gene, CDR1 is SEHNR and CDR2 is FQNEAQ (reference sequence). CDR3 length equals 14 residues. V lost 5 bases and J 1 base, leaving 12 bases between the germline ends.